This is a list of T cell receptor beta chains from one sample in a study of blood T cell repertoires in COVID-19. TCRdb keeps only in-frame clones here, not all; method: immunoSEQ multiplex PCR. The sample yields roughly 160,000 clones, approximately 84% seen once. Sequenced sample: peripheral blood. The receptors were sampled from a man between 65 and 80 years old with active or convalescent COVID-19. Both conserved end residues are part of each CDR3. A D gene is named only where the DNA matches it firmly. The listing skips clone size in some rows; elsewhere it reads once, few, many or a size class.

clone_size j_call d_call v_call cdr3_aa cdr3_nt
once TRBJ1-5 NA TRBV30 CAWSDNFSGNQPQHF TGTGCCTGGAGTGACAATTTTTCTGGTAATCAGCCCCAGCATTTT
NA TRBJ2-3 NA TRBV25-1 CASSHKPGTLTDTQYF TGTGCCAGCAGTCATAAGCCCGGGACTCTCACAGATACGCAGTATTTT
NA TRBJ1-2 NA TRBV5-5 CASSRVATNYGYTF TGTGCCAGCAGCCGAGTCGCGACTAACTATGGCTACACCTTC
NA TRBJ2-1 NA TRBV5-4 CASSLDGRGVYNEQFF TGTGCCAGCAGCTTGGATGGCAGGGGGGTCTACAATGAGCAGTTCTTC
many TRBJ1-2 NA TRBV2 CASSSEGSNYGYTF TGTGCCAGCAGTTCGGAGGGCTCCAACTATGGCTACACCTTC
NA TRBJ2-7 TRBD1 TRBV5-6 CASSPRGQTYEQYF TGTGCCAGCAGCCCCCGGGGACAGACCTACGAGCAGTACTTC
NA TRBJ2-1 TRBD2 TRBV5-5 CASSQLAGDREQFF TGTGCCAGCAGCCAACTAGCGGGAGACCGAGAGCAGTTCTTC
NA TRBJ1-4 NA TRBV24-1 CATRPPRAFSNEKLFF TGTGCCACCAGACCACCTCGAGCGTTCTCTAATGAAAAACTGTTTTTT
NA TRBJ2-3 TRBD2 TRBV7-6 CASSFLAGGPGATDTQYF TGTGCCAGCAGCTTTCTAGCGGGAGGGCCCGGGGCGACAGATACGCAGTATTTT
NA TRBJ2-1 TRBD2 TRBV5-5 CASSLEPSGRYNEQFF TGTGCCAGCAGCTTGGAACCTAGCGGGAGGTACAATGAGCAGTTCTTC
NA TRBJ1-5 NA TRBV30 CAWSMGQDQPQHF TGTGCCTGGAGTATGGGGCAGGATCAGCCCCAGCATTTT
NA TRBJ2-3 NA TRBV18 CASSPRGGTSTDTQYF TGTGCCAGCTCACCGCGCGGCGGGACTAGCACAGATACGCAGTATTTT
NA TRBJ1-5 TRBD1 TRBV5-8 CASSYGQGAQQPQHF TGTGCCAGCAGCTACGGACAGGGGGCTCAACAGCCCCAGCATTTT
NA TRBJ2-5 NA TRBV5-8 CASSLDSLQETQYF TGTGCCAGCAGCTTGGACAGCCTCCAAGAGACCCAGTACTTC
NA TRBJ2-7 NA TRBV6-1 CASSDRGSSYEQYF TGTGCCAGCAGTGACCGGGGATCCTCCTACGAGCAGTACTTC
NA TRBJ2-7 TRBD2 TRBV6-5 CASSSRLAGGYEQYF TGTGCCAGCAGTTCCCGACTAGCGGGAGGGTACGAGCAGTACTTC
NA TRBJ2-5 NA TRBV28 CASGGTGPPETQYF TGTGCTTCAGGCGGGACCGGCCCACCGGAGACCCAGTACTTC
NA TRBJ2-3 TRBD1 TRBV14 CASSQVIGTVADTQYF TGTGCCAGCAGCCAAGTTATAGGGACAGTGGCCGATACGCAGTATTTT
few TRBJ1-1 NA TRBV5-5 CASNWGGGTEAFF TGTGCCAGCAACTGGGGCGGGGGCACTGAAGCTTTCTTT
NA TRBJ2-7 NA TRBV7-2 CASSVRDTYLSYEQYF TGTGCCAGCAGCGTTAGGGACACCTACCTCTCCTACGAGCAGTACTTC
NA TRBJ2-1 TRBD1 TRBV27 CASSPRQGANEQFF TGTGCCAGCAGTCCGCGGCAGGGGGCGAATGAGCAGTTCTTC
NA TRBJ2-5 TRBD2 TRBV5-8 CASSLDFGGGIQETQYF TGTGCCAGCAGCTTAGATTTCGGGGGGGGCATCCAAGAGACCCAGTACTTC
NA TRBJ1-1 NA TRBV11-3 CASSLGGMNTEAFF TGTGCCAGCAGCTTGGGGGGTATGAACACTGAAGCTTTCTTT
NA TRBJ2-2 NA TRBV19 CASSPRVDGGELFF TGTGCCAGTAGTCCCCGGGTGGATGGCGGGGAGCTGTTTTTT
NA TRBJ2-7 NA TRBV5-1 CASSTGQRGPYEQYF TGCGCCAGCAGCACCGGACAGCGGGGCCCCTACGAGCAGTACTTC
few TRBJ1-5 NA TRBV29-1 CSVGGYNQPQHF TGCAGCGTTGGAGGCTACAATCAGCCCCAGCATTTT
NA TRBJ1-5 TRBD1 TRBV29-1 CSVQTGNQPQHF TGCAGCGTACAGACAGGGAATCAGCCCCAGCATTTT
NA TRBJ1-2 TRBD1 TRBV6-1 CASSEPLYRGYGYTF TGTGCCAGCAGTGAACCCCTTTACAGGGGGTATGGCTACACCTTC
NA TRBJ1-5 NA TRBV10-3 CAISGGTRNQPQHF TGTGCCATCAGTGGGGGGACACGCAATCAGCCCCAGCATTTT
NA TRBJ2-1 NA TRBV28 CASSLLGLGGEEYDEQFF TGTGCCAGCAGTTTACTTGGCTTAGGCGGAGAAGAGTACGATGAGCAGTTCTTC
NA TRBJ2-2 NA TRBV18 CASSPTLPRGNTGELFF TGTGCCAGCTCCCCAACACTACCCAGGGGGAACACCGGGGAGCTGTTTTTT
NA TRBJ2-1 NA TRBV11-3 CASSRVEGGNEQFF TGTGCCAGCAGCCGGGTCGAAGGGGGCAATGAGCAGTTCTTC
once TRBJ2-1 TRBD2 TRBV6-5 CASSLLAGNYNEQFF TGTGCCAGCAGCCTACTAGCGGGCAACTACAATGAGCAGTTCTTC
NA TRBJ1-5 NA TRBV30 CAWSGSNQPQHF TGTGCCTGGTCAGGGAGCAATCAGCCCCAGCATTTT
NA TRBJ2-1 NA TRBV5-6 CASSLGGRNEQFF TGTGCCAGCAGCTTAGGTGGGCGCAATGAGCAGTTCTTC
NA TRBJ1-1 TRBD1 TRBV2 CASSAQGARGTEAFF TGTGCCAGCAGTGCGCAGGGGGCGCGAGGCACTGAAGCTTTCTTT